Sequencing of this T cell receptor (beta chain) was carried out in a study of CD8+ T cells in alopecia areata. Study background: Those patients who were treated received oral tofacitinib, which was given at 5 to 10 mg twice daily for moderate-to-severe alopecia areata.

Peripheral blood, together with lesional scalp punch biopsies, was collected from alopecia areata patients. The authors sorted CD4+ and CD8+ T cells from PBMCs. The CDR3 sequence is 11 residues long. V was cut by 7 bases and J by 5 bases, with 8 bases left in between. Per germline, CDR1 SQVTM and CDR2 ANQGSEA. Following RNA extraction, reverse transcription yielded cDNA that acted as the sequencing template. Some clones are missing from TCRdb's copy, which holds only in-frame ones; the method was immunoSEQ multiplex PCR. The sample lists roughly 140,000 clones, around half occurring once. The sample in question was CD8+ T cells sorted from blood, obtained at week 0. V usage is TRBV29-1 and J usage is TRBJ1-4; D is perhaps TRBD1 (5 bases). The TCR comes from a human donor with alopecia areata. Here the CDR3 DNA reads TGCAGCGGAGGGGCAAATGAAAAACTGTTTTTT. Amino acid sequence: CSGGANEKLFF.